Shown below are 10 T cell receptor beta chains from a single sample sequenced in a study of early T cells in non-severe SARS-CoV-2 infection. Using its own MiXCR run on the 5' RACE reads, TCRdb lists one record per CDR3 protein. The sample lists approximately 71,000 distinct CDR3 sequences, roughly 11% occurring once. The material sequenced was whole blood. The origin of the receptors is an adult who was a healthcare worker with PCR-confirmed SARS-CoV-2 infection or an uninfected control (not recorded which).

The chain recombines TRBV6-2 or TRBV6-3 with TRBJ2-5; weak D call: TRBD1 (5 bases). Trimming took off 3 bases at V and 1 base at J, with 9 bases between the two ends. The germline CDR1 and CDR2 sequences are MNHEY and SVGEGT. This CDR3 spans 14 amino acids. CDR3 in DNA: TGTGCCAGCAGTTATGGACAACTCCAAGAGACCCAGTACTTC. It codes for CASSYGQLQETQYF.

This clonotype was counted between two and nine times. This chain links TRBV7-9 with TRBJ1-1; weak D call: TRBD1 (5 bases). Between the trimmed V and J ends, which lost 8 bases and 3 bases, there was a span of 13 bases. This CDR3 contains 13 residues. Germline-derived CDR1 and CDR2 are SEHNR and FQNEAQ (reference sequence). The CDR3 is CASGGRQHTEAFF. The CDR3, as DNA: TGTGCCAGCGGAGGCAGACAGCACACTGAAGCTTTCTTT.

The table lists this clonotype with a few counts. The J gene is TRBJ2-2, the V gene TRBV7-3; weak D call: TRBD2 (6 bases). Trimming removed 1 base from V and 6 bases from J, with 15 bases in between. Germline CDR1 and CDR2: SGHTA and FQGTGA. The CDR3 extends over 16 amino acids. The chain's CDR3 is CASSLMGGVPSGELFF. CDR3 coding DNA: TGTGCCAGCAGCTTAATGGGCGGGGTTCCATCCGGGGAGCTGTTTTTT. Based on the CDR3 plus reference TRBV7-3 and TRBJ2-2, the full variable domain is GAGVSQTPSNKVTEKGKYVELRCDPISGHTALYWYRQSLGQGPEFLIYFQGTGAADDSGLPNDRFFAVRPEGSVSTLKIQRTERGDSAVYLCASSLMGGVPSGELFFGEGSRLTVL.

The sample holds many counts of this clonotype. This chain links TRBV2 with TRBJ2-3; no definite D call. Trimming stripped 6 bases from V and 7 bases from J, with 14 bases between. This CDR3 contains 13 residues. Per the germline V gene, CDR1 is SNHLY and CDR2 is FYNNEI. The CDR3 DNA reads TGTGCCAGCAGGGAAACCGCTCAATATACGCAGTATTTT. This sequence encodes CASRETAQYTQYF.

The chain combines TRBV13 with TRBJ2-1, with 12 bases that match TRBD2. The CDR3 has 13 amino acids. V was pared by 11 bases and J by 4 bases, with 3 bases of the junction left unmatched. From germline, CDR1 is PRHDT and CDR2 FYEKMQ (reference sequence). The CDR3 nucleotides are TGTGCCGGGGGGACTAGCGGGTACAATGAGCAGTTCTTC. Amino acid sequence: CAGGTSGYNEQFF.

The rearrangement uses TRBV28 and TRBJ1-1, with a tentative D call TRBD1 (6 bases). CDR3 size: 15 residues. Per germline, CDR1 MDHEN and CDR2 SYDVKM. V was cut by 5 bases and J by 0 bases, with 13 bases left in between. As DNA, the CDR3 is TGTGCCAGCAGTCTCCAACAGGGAATGAACACTGAAGCTTTCTTT. Translation: CASSLQQGMNTEAFF.

This clonotype was seen more than once but under ten times. The chain joins TRBV2 to TRBJ2-1; TRBD2 agrees at 10 bases. Germline V lookup: CDR1 SNHLY, CDR2 FYNNEI. CDR3 length: 15 residues. With 5 bases clipped from V and 5 bases from J, the junction kept 6 bases outside the gene matches. This CDR3 reads CASSILTSGHNEQFF. CDR3 sequence (DNA): TGTGCCAGCAGTATATTGACTAGCGGGCACAATGAGCAGTTCTTC.

A few counts support this clonotype. The chain has TRBV5-1 and TRBJ2-7; TRBD1 matches at 8 bases. Unmatched junction bases numbered 12, after V lost 4 bases and J lost 3 bases. Looked up from germline, CDR1 is SGHRS and CDR2 is YFSETQ. The CDR3 consists of 16 residues. The chain's CDR3 is CASSPGVQGEFYEQYF. CDR3 sequence (DNA): TGCGCCAGCAGCCCGGGGGTACAGGGGGAGTTCTACGAGCAGTACTTC.

This clonotype was seen at least ten times. V gene TRBV28 combines with J gene TRBJ2-2; D not certain. Germline V gene sequence: CDR1 MDHEN, CDR2 SYDVKM. The CDR3 loop spans 13 amino acids. The V and J ends lost 8 bases and 6 bases respectively, with 13 bases between them. As DNA, the CDR3 is TGTGCCAGCGGAGTGTATGACGCCGGGGAGCTGTTTTTT. As protein: CASGVYDAGELFF.

The chain links TRBV12-3 or TRBV12-4 to TRBJ2-1; 7 nucleotides align to TRBD2. With V trimmed by 5 bases and J by 9 bases, 7 bases remained unmatched. The CDR3 sequence is 13 residues long. The CDR3 region is CASSATSLGEQFF. The DNA for the CDR3 is TGTGCCAGCAGTGCGACTAGCCTGGGTGAGCAGTTCTTC.